The present entry profiles one TCR beta chain with its context. Its binding antigen is unknown. Qualities for individual bases were not recorded, and no much larger clone is one base off. The data stem from a study of cytomegalovirus exposure and HLA in healthy donors (dated by TCRdb to the late 2010s). In the study overall: An earlier analysis of several hundred of the donors reported about 290 Gb of sequence data and roughly 100 million unique TCR beta sequences from about 179 million T cells. In a later analysis, previously published TCR beta repertoires from 550 to 700 donors were re-analyzed and high-resolution HLA genotyping was added so that TCR occurrence patterns could be studied. The number of donors typed differed by locus, with about 629-630 for A, B, C, DRB1 and DQB1, around 560 for DQA1, some 570 for DPA1, and around 430 for DPB1. To predict cytomegalovirus infection status, the study brought together high-throughput TCR immunosequencing, statistical association of individual TCRs with disease status, and machine learning. Donor age, sex, ethnicity and CMV serostatus were compiled together with the repertoire data. A handful of DR-DQ haplotypes were handled as single units for association and clustering because linkage in the cohort was strong. An earlier analysis of 500 to 750 of the donors applied high-throughput TCR beta sequencing to assess whether each TCR beta V gene segment acted as functional or pseudogenic. In the later analysis, no new phenotypic data were used to find candidate immune exposures; instead, reliance was placed on TCR beta sequences and their occurrence across donors. The study was designed to test whether signatures of past pathogen exposure could be identified by cataloging public T cell receptors. In addition to the first cohort of roughly 700 subjects, a separate validation cohort of 120 different subjects was used. HLA typing covered class I and class II loci at four-digit resolution. The study profiled the T cell repertoires of hundreds of subjects by immunosequencing and related them to cytomegalovirus serostatus. On average, around 230,000 unique TCR beta nucleotide sequences were sequenced per donor among 398 genotyped donors of the cohort, with about 17% of those sequences being non-productive. Roughly 300 gigabases of sequencing data and around 80 million unique TCR sequences made up an early release that covered roughly 670 HLA-typed donors. The genetic ancestry cluster associated with self-reported Caucasian donors included about 84% of the roughly 360 genotyped donors. All discovery cohort repertoires had been generated on a single sequencing platform. Genome-wide SNP genotypes for about three fifths of the roughly 700 donors were used in a later genetic analysis, which treated that subset as a discovery cohort.

The investigation overall reported the following: Linkage disequilibrium might explain the correlated functional status among segregating V segments, but an unknown experimental factor could not be excluded. When HLA alleles, especially DR and DQ, strongly co-occurred, TCR associations were difficult to assign to individual alleles. The 87-base-pair reads could not distinguish some IMGT-functional V segments, including TRBV6-2 and TRBV6-3, so those segments were excluded. Because counts were too low, 15 or so rarely observed V segments, including chromosome 9 orphons, were excluded from the earlier analysis of roughly 580 of the donors. In an earlier analysis of roughly 560 of the donors, most TCR beta V segments were observed in productive rearrangements about 87% or about 30% of the time, broadly matching IMGT annotations. In this cohort, only TCR beta chains were sequenced, and detectable features were limited by the absence of alpha or paired-chain data. In a later analysis, several top co-occurrence clusters were reported to appear linked to parvovirus B19, influenza, CMV and Epstein-Barr virus. Most TCR sequences were observed very rarely across donors, whereas some public TCRs were present in many individuals. Because some donors lacked HLA typing at each locus, the association tests relied only on the typed subset. In a later genetic analysis, a missense DCLRE1C variant was associated with V-gene and J-gene trimming of TCR beta chains, and the association was replicated in an independent cohort. A further reported finding was that TCR beta sequences accurately predicted the HLA-A and HLA-B alleles for most subjects in the first cohort. Most CMV-associated TCR beta chains appeared to be HLA-restricted in a later analysis, and the HLA associations seemed to be driven largely by CMV exposure. The classifier was reported to diagnose cytomegalovirus status with high specificity and sensitivity in both the original and validation cohorts. Presence/absence analyses assumed roughly uniform sequencing depth across donors, an assumption that may not hold. The authors suggested that the approach could potentially be generalized to other disease states and immunological phenotypes. The study gave a list of 150 to 200 TCR beta chains associated with cytomegalovirus. A later analysis found that TCR association rates varied across HLA loci, with DRB1 alleles showing the most associated TCRs and HLA-C alleles the fewest. CMV serostatus was the only immune exposure information available for the cohort. A few of the identified cytomegalovirus-associated TCR beta chains were confirmed in vitro to be specific for cytomegalovirus antigens. A later genetic analysis reported fewer N-insertions in productive TCRs among donors in an Asian-associated ancestry cluster than the roughly 720-donor mean. In a later analysis, 15,000 to 20,000 TCR beta sequences were associated with specific HLA alleles at a false discovery rate of 0.05. Compared with equally common non-associated chains, HLA-associated TCR beta chains in a later analysis were more clonally expanded and had lower generation probabilities. The sequencing pipeline was judged likely to have produced a cluster of highly shared sequence variants as a technical artifact.

From the cysteine through the phenylalanine, the CDR3 covers 12 amino acids. Only the CDR3 DNA is retained, 36 bases long and in frame from the first base. The junction shows trimming of 7 bases on V and 6 bases on J, plus 10 bases between the germline ends. The germline V gene gives CDR1 as SNHLY and CDR2 as FYNNEI. The library relied on the immunoSEQ multiplex PCR assay. For the multiplex PCR, a mixture combining 60 forward primers for TCR Vbeta segments and 13 reverse primers for TCR Jbeta segments was used. A multiplex PCR assay on genomic DNA amplified the CDR3 region of rearranged TCR beta genes. The Illumina HiSeq System was used to sequence the amplified TCR beta libraries as 87-base-pair reads. As for the original processing: A later analysis counted tens of millions of unique TCR beta chains across the 650 to 700 repertoires, and about 10 million of these chains were shared by at least two donors. Raw reads were error-corrected and collapsed into unique sequences with a nearest-neighbor algorithm that merged closely related sequences to remove PCR and sequencing errors. V, D and J gene segments were assigned by aligning CDR3 sequences to IMGT reference sequences. Each retained sequence needed at least a six-nucleotide match to both a V gene segment and a J gene segment. A rearrangement counted as productive if the CDR3 had no stop codons and remained in frame with V and J, and every other rearrangement counted as non-productive. CDR3 was defined according to IMGT convention as the region running from the second conserved V-encoded cysteine to the conserved J-encoded phenylalanine. The earlier analysis of about 590 of the donors excluded sequences that lacked an unambiguous match to a single V gene segment. An earlier analysis of under 750 of the donors called V segments functional above 56.7% productive rearrangements and segregating when the between-donor standard deviation exceeded 5%. A statistical classification framework was built for diagnosing cytomegalovirus status from the catalog of TCR beta chain sequences. In a later analysis, TCR nucleotide sequences were compared against IMGT/GENE-DB human TR gene sequences so that V and J genes could be assigned. In a later analysis, CDR3 sequences and most-parsimonious VDJ recombination scenarios were assigned using the TCRdist pipeline. In a later analysis, each TCR beta chain was defined by its CDR3 amino acid sequence together with its V-gene family, and reads without a unique V-gene family were excluded. In a later analysis, some 600 highly shared, low-generation-probability nucleotide sequences were removed to address suspected cross-contamination and a sequencing artifact. In a later analysis, a clonal expansion index was calculated for each public chain from normalized within-repertoire ranks of inferred template counts. In a later analysis, generation probabilities were computed with a VDJ recombination model fitted to out-of-frame rearrangements, and the resulting probabilities were checked against IGoR. A later analysis scored TCR-TCR, TCR-HLA and TCR-CMV co-occurrence with hypergeometric tests, applying a repertoire-size bias correction to TCR pairs. A later analysis estimated false discovery rates by permuting HLA or CMV assignments 20 times. In a later analysis, co-occurring TCRs were grouped with DBSCAN, and TCRdist sequence similarity was added when clustering was performed within HLA-allele-positive subsets. Repertoires with fewer than 30,000 or more than 120,000 public chains, plus five repertoires with anomalous nucleotide sharing, were excluded from co-occurrence clustering. TCRdb re-hosts the immuneACCESS table, in-frame sequences only. Its copies lack some clones; in the studies checked, an unresolved V gene accounts for under half of them, and the cause for the rest is not known. Clone size and V and J calls were adopted from that table, with D and trimming inferred from the DNA. For this sample the table gives 85,000 to 120,000 clones, of which about two thirds were detected only once. The ten most abundant clones make up 2.8% of the sample.

The cohort was made up of 666 healthy bone marrow donors. At the time of sampling, all cohort members were nominally healthy, though unrecorded immune exposures were likely present. The donor was CMV seronegative and was included in the group of around 320 seronegative cohort members. Every donor gave a peripheral blood sample, and the peripheral blood mononuclear cells from that sample were used for TCR beta sequencing. Genomic DNA extraction from the blood cell samples was performed with the Qiagen DNeasy Blood Extraction Kit. The material sequenced was PBMCs. The chain is made from TRBV2 and TRBJ1-5; a tentative D call is TRBD1 (5 bases match). The clonotype was recovered from a female donor in good health and CMV-seronegative. The sequence in DNA is TGTGCCAGCAAGACAGACGGTCAGCCCCAGCATTTT. It translates as CASKTDGQPQHF. The CDR3 plus the reference TRBV2 and TRBJ1-5 genes for the other parts give the full variable domain: EPEVTQTPSHQVTQMGQEVILRCVPISNHLYFYWYRQILGQKVEFLVSFYNNEISEKSEIFDDQFSVERPDGSNFTLKIRSTKLEDSAMYFCASKTDGQPQHFGDGTRLSIL.